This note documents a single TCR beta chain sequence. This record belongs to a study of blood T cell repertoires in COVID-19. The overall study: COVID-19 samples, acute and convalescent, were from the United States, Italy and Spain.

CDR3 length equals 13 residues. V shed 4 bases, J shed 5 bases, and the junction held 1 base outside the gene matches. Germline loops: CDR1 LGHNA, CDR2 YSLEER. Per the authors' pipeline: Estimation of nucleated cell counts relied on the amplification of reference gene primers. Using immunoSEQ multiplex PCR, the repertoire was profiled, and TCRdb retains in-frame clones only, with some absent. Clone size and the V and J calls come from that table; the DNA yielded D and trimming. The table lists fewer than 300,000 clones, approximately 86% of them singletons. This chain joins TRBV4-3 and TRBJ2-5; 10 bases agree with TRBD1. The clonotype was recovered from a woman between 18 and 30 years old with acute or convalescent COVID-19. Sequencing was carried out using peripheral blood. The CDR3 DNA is TGCGCCAGCAGCCGGACAGGGGGGGAGACCCAGTACTTC. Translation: CASSRTGGETQYF.